Here is one T cell receptor (beta chain) with its context. The sample originates from a study of blood T cell repertoires in COVID-19. Across the whole study: Some COVID-19 samples were acute and others convalescent; all came from the United States, Italy and Spain.

Only in-frame clones appear in the TCRdb table, and some are missing; sequencing was by immunoSEQ multiplex PCR. The table has roughly 60,000 clones, about nine tenths seen once. The TCR originated in a human donor with acute or convalescent COVID-19. The donor label of this sample is uncertain. Material: peripheral blood.

The CDR3 bases are TGTGCCAGCAGCGACTGGGAGGTCGCAAACACTGAAGCTTTCTTT. Its protein is CASSDWEVANTEAFF. The chain is built from TRBV9 and TRBJ1-1; D unresolved. Germline V gene lookup returns CDR1 SGDLS and CDR2 YYNGEE. This CDR3 has 15 amino acids. Between the trimmed V and J ends, which lost 3 bases and 2 bases, there was a span of 14 bases.